This section outlines one T cell receptor beta chain sequence together with its context. Its antigen specificity is not known. Within one base of it there is no much larger clone, and no base qualities were kept. The donors were healthy, HIV-negative adults who had no recently reported acute infections or vaccinations. Every donor was a Caucasian adult residing in Nashville, Tennessee, USA. Magnetic negative selection was used to enrich CD4+ T cells, after which naive cells were positively selected on CD45RA and the negative fraction became the memory subset. Blood was collected by leukapheresis, and PBMCs were isolated by Ficoll-Histopaque density gradient centrifugation and then cryopreserved in liquid nitrogen vapor phase. Analytical flow cytometry was used to check the purity and quantity of each magnetically sorted T cell population. From each sorted fraction, genomic DNA was isolated and quantified by UV absorbance on a Nanodrop 2000c.

The cysteine opens and the phenylalanine closes a CDR3 of 14 amino acids. The kept DNA is CDR3 alone, 42 bases in frame from the first base. Relative to germline, V is missing 4 bases and J is missing 6 bases, with 6 bases of the junction outside any gene match. CDR1 SEHNR and CDR2 FQNEAQ are derived from the germline V gene (reference sequence). The record originates from a study of shared clonotypes between healthy human individuals (dated by TCRdb to about 2020). Concerning the study at large: The cohort comprised two women and three men aged 18 to 49 years. For each donor, CD4 naive and CD4 memory were each given three plates, CD8 naive was given two plates, and CD8 memory was given one plate. Blood TCR repertoires of five healthy adults were deeply sequenced to estimate repertoire size and the extent of clonotype sharing between individuals. To increase sequencing depth and limit assay-specific biases, TCR repertoire library preparation and sequencing were carried out by different laboratories using diverse techniques. Per donor, leukapheresis produced somewhere between about 0.85 and 8.9 billion PBMCs. The paper's findings and limits, for the study overall: Clonotypes shared by all four sorted-subset donors showed higher generation probabilities than non-shared clonotypes. Only blood was sampled, and tissue TCR repertoires likely differ from those in blood. When a handful of donors were compared, the shared fraction of clonotypes was roughly 5% for naive CD4, around 3.5% for naive CD8, roughly 2.5% for memory CD4, and 0.3% to 0.5% for memory CD8. Incomplete sequencing was indicated by rarefaction of sorted-subset datasets, despite the large sequencing depth. The genetic and exposure-history diversity represented was limited by the small number of donors. Naive subsets generally had larger estimated clonotype richness than memory subsets did. Based on pairwise subsampling, the degree of clonotype sharing among donors was expected to be affected by sequencing depth.

Using the deep immunoSEQ assay, TCR CDR3 regions were amplified from genomic DNA by multiplex PCR. For each cell subset, the extracted genomic DNA was distributed evenly across all wells of several immunoSEQ 96-well plates, and each plate served as one replicate. For sorted subsets, 200 to 250 ng genomic DNA, equal to some 30,000 T cell genomes, was loaded into each replicate PCR. Purified libraries were measured with a Qubit 3.0 fluorometer, size-checked on a Bioanalyzer 2100, and measured again with the KAPA Library Quantification kit. Every immunoSEQ 96-well plate was sequenced on a separate single-read 150-cycle Illumina NextSeq 550 flow cell. The authors' pipeline ran thus. The immunoSEQ output contained only junctional sequences without quality scores, so filtering could not match that applied to full-length reads. Sequences were annotated with PyIR, a Python wrapper for IgBLAST v1.9, using IMGT germline references to assign V/J genes and CDR3. Reads were filtered out if the reads had weak V/J assignments (E-value above 1e-6), no CDR3, stop codons, out-of-frame junctions, or ambiguous translated residues. A V3J clonotype was defined by an identical inferred V gene, J gene, and CDR3 amino acid sequence. The percentage overlap between two repertoires was calculated by dividing the number of shared unique clonotypes by the size of the smaller repertoire. RTK rarefaction, the Chao1 estimator, and Recon v2.1 estimates of unobserved clonotypes were used to assess repertoire richness. For all TCRbeta clonotypes obtained by the gDNA method from several donors, generation probabilities were computed with OLGA. The clones in this table, taken by TCRdb from immuneACCESS, are in-frame only. Not every clone is retained; where verified, under half of the shortfall comes from an unresolved V gene, and the cause of the rest is unknown. The DNA was the basis for D and trimming; V, J and clone size are from that table. The sample yields about 2.4 million clones; roughly 93% were counted once. 0.36% of the sample is in the top ten clones.

Sequencing used naive CD4+ T cells from PBMCs. The sample's cell subset or site label, decoded: CD45RA+ positively selected. The chain links TRBV7-9 with TRBJ2-1, with TRBD2 matching 7 junction bases. This clonotype was obtained from a man aged 18 to 35 in good health. Some clones in this sample may be carry-over from other donors' samples. The CDR3 protein sequence reads: CASSSRTRFNEQFF. The DNA is TGTGCCAGCAGCTCAAGGACTAGATTCAATGAGCAGTTCTTC. Supplemented by the reference TRBV7-9 and TRBJ2-1 proteins around the CDR3, the complete variable domain is DTGVSQNPRHKITKRGQNVTFRCDPISEHNRLYWYRQTLGQGPEFLTYFQNEAQLEKSRLLSDRFSAERPKGSFSTLEIQRTEQGDSAMYLCASSSRTRFNEQFFGPGTRLTVL.